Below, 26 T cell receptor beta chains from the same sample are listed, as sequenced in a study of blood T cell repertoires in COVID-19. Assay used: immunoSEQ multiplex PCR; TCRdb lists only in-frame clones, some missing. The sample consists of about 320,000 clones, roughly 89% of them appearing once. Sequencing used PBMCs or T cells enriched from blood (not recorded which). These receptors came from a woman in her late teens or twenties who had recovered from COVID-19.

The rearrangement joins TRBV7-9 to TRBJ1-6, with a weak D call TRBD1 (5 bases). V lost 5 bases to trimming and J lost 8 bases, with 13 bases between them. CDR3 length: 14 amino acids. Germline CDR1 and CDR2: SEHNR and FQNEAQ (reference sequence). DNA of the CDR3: TGTGCCAGCAGCCCGGGGGGAAGGGATTCACCCCTCCACTTT. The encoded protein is CASSPGGRDSPLHF.

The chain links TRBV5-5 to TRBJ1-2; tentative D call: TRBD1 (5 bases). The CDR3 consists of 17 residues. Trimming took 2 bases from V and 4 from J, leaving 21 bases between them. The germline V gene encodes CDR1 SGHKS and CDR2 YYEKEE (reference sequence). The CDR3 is CASSFRSTAASIYGYTF. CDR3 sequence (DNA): TGTGCCAGCAGCTTTCGATCGACAGCAGCCTCCATCTATGGCTACACCTTC.

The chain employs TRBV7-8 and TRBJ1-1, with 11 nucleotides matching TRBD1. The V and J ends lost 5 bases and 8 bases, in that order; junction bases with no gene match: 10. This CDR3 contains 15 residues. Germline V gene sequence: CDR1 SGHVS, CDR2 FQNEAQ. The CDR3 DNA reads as TGTGCCAGCAGCCACCCAGGACAGGGGGCGTGGGAAGCTTTCTTT. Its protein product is CASSHPGQGAWEAFF. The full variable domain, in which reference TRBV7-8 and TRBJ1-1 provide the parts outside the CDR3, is GAGVSQSPRYKVAKRGQDVALRCDPISGHVSLFWYQQALGQGPEFLTYFQNEAQLDKSGLPSDRFFAERPEGSVSTLKIQRTQQEDSAVYLCASSHPGQGAWEAFFGQGTRLTVV.

CDR3 amino acids: CASRRRDRGDSPLHF. The DNA of the CDR3 is TGTGCCAGCAGACGCCGGGACAGGGGAGATTCACCCCTCCACTTT. The rearrangement joins TRBV27 to TRBJ1-6; TRBD1 matches at 10 bases. CDR1 MNHEY and CDR2 SMNVEV come from the germline V gene (reference sequence). Trimming at V came to 6 bases and at J to 8 bases, leaving 7 bases not matched to a gene. This CDR3 is 15 amino acids long.

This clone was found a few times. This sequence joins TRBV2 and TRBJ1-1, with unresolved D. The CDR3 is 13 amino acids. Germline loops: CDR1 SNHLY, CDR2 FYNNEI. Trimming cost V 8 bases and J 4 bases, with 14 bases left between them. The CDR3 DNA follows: TGTGCCAGCTTCCAGGAGGAGGGCACTGAAGCTTTCTTT. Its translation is CASFQEEGTEAFF.

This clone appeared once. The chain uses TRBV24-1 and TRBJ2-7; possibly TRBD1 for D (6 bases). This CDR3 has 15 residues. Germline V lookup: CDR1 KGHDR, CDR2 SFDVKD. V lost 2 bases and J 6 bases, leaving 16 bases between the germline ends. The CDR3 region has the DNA TGTGCCACCAGTGATTCAAAGGCAGGGGATTCCGAGCAGTACTTC. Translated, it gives CATSDSKAGDSEQYF.

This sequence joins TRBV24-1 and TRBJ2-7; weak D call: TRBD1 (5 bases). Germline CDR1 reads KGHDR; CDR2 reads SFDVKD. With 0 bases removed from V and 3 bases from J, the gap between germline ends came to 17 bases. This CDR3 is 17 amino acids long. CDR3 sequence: CATSDLMRRGSHYEQYF. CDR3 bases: TGTGCCACCAGTGATTTGATGAGAAGGGGCAGCCACTACGAGCAGTACTTC.

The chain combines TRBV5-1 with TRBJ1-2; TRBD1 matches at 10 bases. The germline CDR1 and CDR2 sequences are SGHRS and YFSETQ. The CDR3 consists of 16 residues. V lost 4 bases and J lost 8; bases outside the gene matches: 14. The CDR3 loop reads CASSRLMEGQGNGYTF. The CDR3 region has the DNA TGCGCCAGCAGCCGACTAATGGAGGGACAGGGGAACGGCTACACCTTC. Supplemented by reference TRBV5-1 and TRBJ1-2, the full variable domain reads KAGVTQTPRYLIKTRGQQVTLSCSPISGHRSVSWYQQTPGQGLQFLFEYFSETQRNKGNFPGRFSGRQFSNSRSEMNVSTLELGDSALYLCASSRLMEGQGNGYTFGSGTRLTVV.

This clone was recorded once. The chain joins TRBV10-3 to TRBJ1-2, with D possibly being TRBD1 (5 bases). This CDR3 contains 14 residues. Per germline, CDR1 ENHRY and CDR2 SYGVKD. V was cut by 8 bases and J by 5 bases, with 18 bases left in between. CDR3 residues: CAISELQVTYGYTF. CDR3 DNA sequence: TGTGCCATCTCAGAGCTACAGGTTACTTATGGCTACACCTTC.

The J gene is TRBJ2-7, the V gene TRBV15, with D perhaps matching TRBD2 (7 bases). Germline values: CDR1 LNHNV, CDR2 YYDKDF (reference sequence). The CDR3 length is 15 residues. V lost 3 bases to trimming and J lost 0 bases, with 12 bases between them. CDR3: CATSREGGSSYEQYF. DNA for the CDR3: TGTGCCACCAGCAGGGAGGGGGGGAGCTCCTACGAGCAGTACTTC.

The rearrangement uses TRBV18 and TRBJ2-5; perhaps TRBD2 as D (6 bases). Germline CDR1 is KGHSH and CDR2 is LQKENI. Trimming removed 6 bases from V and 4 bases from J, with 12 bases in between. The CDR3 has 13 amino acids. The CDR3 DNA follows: TGTGCCAGCTCGTCGGGACTTCTAGAGACCCAGTACTTC. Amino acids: CASSSGLLETQYF.

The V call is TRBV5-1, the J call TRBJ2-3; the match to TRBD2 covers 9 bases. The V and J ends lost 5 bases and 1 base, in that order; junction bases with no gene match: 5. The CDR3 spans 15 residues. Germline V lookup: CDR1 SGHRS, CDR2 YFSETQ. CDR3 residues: CASSSGRGGTDTQYF. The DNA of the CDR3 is TGCGCCAGCAGTAGCGGGAGAGGCGGCACAGATACGCAGTATTTT.

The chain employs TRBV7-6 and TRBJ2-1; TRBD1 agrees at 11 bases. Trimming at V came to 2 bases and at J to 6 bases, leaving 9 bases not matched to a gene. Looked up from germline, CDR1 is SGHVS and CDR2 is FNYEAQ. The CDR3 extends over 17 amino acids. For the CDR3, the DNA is TGTGCCAGCAGCTTAAACACCCAGGGGACAGGGGGCAATGAGCAGTTCTTC. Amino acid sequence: CASSLNTQGTGGNEQFF.

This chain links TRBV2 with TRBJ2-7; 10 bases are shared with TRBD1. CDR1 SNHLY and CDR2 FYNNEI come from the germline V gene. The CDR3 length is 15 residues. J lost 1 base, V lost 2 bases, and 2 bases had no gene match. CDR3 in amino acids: CASSEWTGGSYEQYF. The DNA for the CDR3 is TGTGCCAGCAGTGAATGGACAGGGGGATCCTACGAGCAGTACTTC.

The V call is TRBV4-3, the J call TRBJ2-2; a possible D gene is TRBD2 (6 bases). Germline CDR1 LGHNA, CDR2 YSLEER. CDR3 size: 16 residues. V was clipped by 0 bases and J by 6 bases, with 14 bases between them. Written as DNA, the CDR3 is TGCGCCAGCAGCCAAGACCTAGTGGCGGGGCCCGGGGAGCTGTTTTTT. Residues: CASSQDLVAGPGELFF.

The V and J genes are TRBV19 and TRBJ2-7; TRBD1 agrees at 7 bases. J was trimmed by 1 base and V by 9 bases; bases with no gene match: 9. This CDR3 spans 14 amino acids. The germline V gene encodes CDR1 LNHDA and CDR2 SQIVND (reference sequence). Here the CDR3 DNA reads TGTGCCAGCTCAGGACAGGCCTCTTCCTACGAGCAGTACTTC. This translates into CASSGQASSYEQYF.

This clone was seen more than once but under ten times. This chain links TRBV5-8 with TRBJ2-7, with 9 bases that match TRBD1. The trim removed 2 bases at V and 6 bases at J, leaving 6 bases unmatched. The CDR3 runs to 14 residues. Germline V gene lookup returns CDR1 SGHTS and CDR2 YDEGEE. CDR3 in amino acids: CASSFGDRGFEQYF. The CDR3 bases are TGTGCCAGCAGCTTCGGAGACAGGGGGTTCGAGCAGTACTTC. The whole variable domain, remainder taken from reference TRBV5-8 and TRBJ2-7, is EAGVTQSPTHLIKTRGQQATLRCSPISGHTSVYWYQQALGLGLQFLLWYDEGEERNRGNFPPRFSGRQFPNYSSELNVNALELEDSALYLCASSFGDRGFEQYFGPGTRLTVT.

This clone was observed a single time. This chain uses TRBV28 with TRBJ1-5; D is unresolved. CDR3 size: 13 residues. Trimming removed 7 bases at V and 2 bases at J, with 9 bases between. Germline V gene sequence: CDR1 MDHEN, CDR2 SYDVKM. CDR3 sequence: CASMTSGNQPQHF. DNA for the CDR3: TGTGCCAGCATGACTTCGGGCAATCAGCCCCAGCATTTT. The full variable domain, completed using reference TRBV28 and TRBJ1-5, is DVKVTQSSRYLVKRTGEKVFLECVQDMDHENMFWYRQDPGLGLRLIYFSYDVKMKEKGDIPEGYSVSREKKERFSLILESASTNQTSMYLCASMTSGNQPQHFGDGTRLSIL.

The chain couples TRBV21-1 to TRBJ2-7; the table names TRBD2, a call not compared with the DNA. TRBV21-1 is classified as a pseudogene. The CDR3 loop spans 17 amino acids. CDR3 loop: CASSKARDYTTTYEQYF. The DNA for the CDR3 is TGTGCCAGCAGCAAAGCGAGGGATTACACAACAACCTACGAGCAGTACTTC.

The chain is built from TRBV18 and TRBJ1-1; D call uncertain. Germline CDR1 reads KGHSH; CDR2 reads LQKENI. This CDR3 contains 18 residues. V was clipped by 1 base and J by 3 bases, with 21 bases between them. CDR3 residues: CASSPQTPTKVVDTEAFF. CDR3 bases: TGTGCCAGCTCACCACAAACCCCGACAAAAGTAGTTGACACTGAAGCTTTCTTT.

For the CDR3, the DNA is TGTGCCAGCAGCCCGACAGACATGAACACTGAAGCTTTCTTT. It is translated as CASSPTDMNTEAFF. The genes are TRBV5-8 and TRBJ1-1, with TRBD1 as a possible D gene (5 bases). The CDR3 extends over 14 amino acids. CDR1 and CDR2 from the germline V gene are SGHTS and YDEGEE. Trimming left V 4 bases short and J 0 bases short, with 10 bases between.

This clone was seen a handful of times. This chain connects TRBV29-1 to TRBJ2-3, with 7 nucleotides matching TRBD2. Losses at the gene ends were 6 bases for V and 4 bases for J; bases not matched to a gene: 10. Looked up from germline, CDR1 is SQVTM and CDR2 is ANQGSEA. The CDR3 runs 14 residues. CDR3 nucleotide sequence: TGCAGCGTCGAGATACTAGCGCTCGCAGATACGCAGTATTTT. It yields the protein CSVEILALADTQYF.

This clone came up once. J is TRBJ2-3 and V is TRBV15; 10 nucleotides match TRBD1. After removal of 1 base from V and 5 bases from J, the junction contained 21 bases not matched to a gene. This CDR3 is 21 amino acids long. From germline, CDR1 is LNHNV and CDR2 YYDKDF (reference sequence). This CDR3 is CATSRVTGQGVKGNTGDTQYF. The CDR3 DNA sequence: TGTGCCACCAGCAGAGTTACCGGACAGGGGGTAAAAGGTAACACGGGAGATACGCAGTATTTT. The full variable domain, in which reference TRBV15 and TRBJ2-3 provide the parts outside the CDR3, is DAMVIQNPRYQVTQFGKPVTLSCSQTLNHNVMYWYQQKSSQAPKLLFHYYDKDFNNEADTPDNFQSRRPNTSFCFLDIRSPGLGDTAMYLCATSRVTGQGVKGNTGDTQYFGPGTRLTVL.

CDR3 protein: CASSPDGQNYNSPLHF. CDR3 nucleotide sequence: TGTGCCAGCAGCCCAGACGGACAGAATTATAATTCACCCCTCCACTTT. The chain couples TRBV5-4 to TRBJ1-6; perhaps TRBD1 as D (6 bases). Germline V CDR1 and CDR2: SGHNT, YYREEE (reference sequence). Trimming cost V 4 bases and J 4 bases, with 15 bases left between them. This CDR3 contains 16 residues.

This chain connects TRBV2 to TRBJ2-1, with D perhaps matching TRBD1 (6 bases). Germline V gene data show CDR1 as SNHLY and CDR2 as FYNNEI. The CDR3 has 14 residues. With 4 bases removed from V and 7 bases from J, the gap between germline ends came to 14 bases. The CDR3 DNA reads TGTGCCAGCAGTGGGGAACGAGGACAGAATGAGCAGTTCTTC. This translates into CASSGERGQNEQFF.

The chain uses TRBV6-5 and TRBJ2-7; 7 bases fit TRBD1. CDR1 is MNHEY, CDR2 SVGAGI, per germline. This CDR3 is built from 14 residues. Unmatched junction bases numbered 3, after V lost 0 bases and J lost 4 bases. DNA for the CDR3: TGTGCCAGCAGTTACTCGAAGACAGGGTACGAGCAGTACTTC. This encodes CASSYSKTGYEQYF.